Following are 6 T cell receptor beta chains from one sample sequenced in a study of blood T cell repertoires in COVID-19. Clones were sequenced by immunoSEQ multiplex PCR, and TCRdb holds only the in-frame ones, with some missing. The sample includes about 320,000 clones, about nine tenths of them seen just once. Sequencing was done on a sample of PBMCs or T cells enriched from blood (not recorded which). The receptors here all came from a man aged 60 to 75 who had recovered from COVID-19.

The table lists this clone with a few counts. A junction end diverges from the germline sequence, so it may reflect a read error. V is TRBV18 and J is TRBJ2-7, with D maybe TRBD1 (5 bases). CDR3 size: 12 residues. Germline V gene lookup returns CDR1 KGHSH and CDR2 LQKENI. CDR3 amino acids: CASSPQVPRLYF. CDR3 DNA sequence: TGTGCCAGCTCGCCACAGGTTCCTAGGCTGTACTTC.

This clone was observed a handful of times. The V gene is TRBV4-1, the J gene TRBJ1-3, with D hard to call. This CDR3 contains 16 residues. V lost 5 bases and J lost 0, with 14 bases in between. The V gene's germline CDR1 is MGHRA and CDR2 YSYEKL. The CDR3 loop is CASSFQREISGNTIYF. In DNA form, the CDR3 reads TGCGCCAGCAGCTTTCAGAGGGAAATCTCTGGAAACACCATATATTTT.

This clone came up once. The rearrangement links TRBV7-8 to TRBJ1-6, with 9 bases identical to TRBD1. This CDR3 has 16 residues. Germline CDR1 SGHVS, CDR2 FQNEAQ. Trimming cost V 5 bases and J 3 bases; bases outside gene matches: 5. The CDR3 here is CASSQLDRGYNSPLHF. CDR3 nucleotide sequence: TGTGCCAGCAGCCAGCTGGACAGGGGCTATAATTCACCCCTCCACTTT.

The chain has TRBV19 and TRBJ1-1; TRBD1 is a possible D gene (6 bases). The length of the CDR3 is 15 residues. The germline V gene has CDR1 LNHDA and CDR2 SQIVND (reference sequence). V was cut by 9 bases and J by 0 bases, with 17 bases left in between. The CDR3 sequence is CASGGPSAMNTEAFF. CDR3 nucleotides: TGTGCCAGCGGGGGGCCGTCGGCCATGAACACTGAAGCTTTCTTT.

As for this clone: Other DNA sequences within the sample encode an identical CDR3. The chain uses TRBV12-3 or TRBV12-4 and TRBJ1-1; a possible D gene is TRBD1 (6 bases). The CDR3 runs 13 residues. Trimming pared 3 bases from V and 1 base from J, leaving 6 bases between. The chain's CDR3 is CASSLTGNTEAFF. The CDR3 bases are TGTGCCAGCAGTTTGACAGGGAACACTGAAGCTTTCTTT.

The chain recombines TRBV12-3 or TRBV12-4 with TRBJ2-5, with D uncertain. With 3 bases removed from V and 3 bases from J, the gap between germline ends came to 8 bases. The CDR3 is 13 amino acids. The CDR3 coding sequence is TGTGCCAGCAGTTTGGGCAGTAAAGAGACCCAGTACTTC. Translation gives CASSLGSKETQYF.